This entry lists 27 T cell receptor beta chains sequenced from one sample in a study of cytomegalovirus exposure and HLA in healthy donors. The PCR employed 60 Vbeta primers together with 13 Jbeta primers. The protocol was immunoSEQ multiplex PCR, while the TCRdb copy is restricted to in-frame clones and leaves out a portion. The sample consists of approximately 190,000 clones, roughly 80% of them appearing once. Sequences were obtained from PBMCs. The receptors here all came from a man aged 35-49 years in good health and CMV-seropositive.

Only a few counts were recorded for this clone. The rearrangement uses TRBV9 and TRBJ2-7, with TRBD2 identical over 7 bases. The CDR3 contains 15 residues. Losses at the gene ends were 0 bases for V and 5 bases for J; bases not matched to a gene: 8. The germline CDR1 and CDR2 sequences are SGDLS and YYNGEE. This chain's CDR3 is CASSVAGGGTDEQYF. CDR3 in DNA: TGTGCCAGCAGCGTAGCAGGCGGGGGAACAGACGAGCAGTACTTC. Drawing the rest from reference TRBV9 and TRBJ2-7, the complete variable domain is DSGVTQTPKHLITATGQRVTLRCSPRSGDLSVYWYQQSLDQGLQFLIQYYNGEERAKGNILERFSAQQFPDLHSELNLSSLELGDSALYFCASSVAGGGTDEQYFGPGTRLTVT.

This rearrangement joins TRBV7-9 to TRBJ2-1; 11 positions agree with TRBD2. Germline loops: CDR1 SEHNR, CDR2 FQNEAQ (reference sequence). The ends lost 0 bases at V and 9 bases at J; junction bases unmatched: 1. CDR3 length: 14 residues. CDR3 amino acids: CASSLAGTSGEQFF. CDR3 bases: TGTGCCAGCAGCTTAGCAGGGACTAGCGGTGAGCAGTTCTTC.

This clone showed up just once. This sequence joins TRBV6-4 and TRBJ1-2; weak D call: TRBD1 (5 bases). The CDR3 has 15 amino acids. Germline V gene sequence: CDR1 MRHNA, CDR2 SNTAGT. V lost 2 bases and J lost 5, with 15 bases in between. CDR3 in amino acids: CASSDEAGKNYGYTF. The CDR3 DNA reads TGTGCCAGCAGTGACGAGGCAGGGAAGAATTATGGCTACACCTTC.

CDR3 DNA sequence: TGTGCCAGCAGCGTAGAGGTAGGGGCCGCAGATACGCAGTATTTT. Translation: CASSVEVGAADTQYF. The chain uses TRBV9 and TRBJ2-3; TRBD1 might be the D (5 bases). The germline gives CDR1 SGDLS, CDR2 YYNGEE. V shed 0 bases and J shed 4 bases, with 12 bases lying between them. The CDR3 consists of 15 residues.

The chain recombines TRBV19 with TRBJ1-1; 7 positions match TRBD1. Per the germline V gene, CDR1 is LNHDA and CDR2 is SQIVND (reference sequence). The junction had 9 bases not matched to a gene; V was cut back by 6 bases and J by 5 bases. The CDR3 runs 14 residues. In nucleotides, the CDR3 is TGTGCCAGTAGAGGGACAGCGGCGGGAACTGAAGCTTTCTTT. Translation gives CASRGTAAGTEAFF. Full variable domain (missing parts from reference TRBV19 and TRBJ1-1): DGGITQSPKYLFRKEGQNVTLSCEQNLNHDAMYWYRQDPGQGLRLIYYSQIVNDFQKGDIAEGYSVSREKKESFPLTVTSAQKNPTAFYLCASRGTAAGTEAFFGQGTRLTVV.

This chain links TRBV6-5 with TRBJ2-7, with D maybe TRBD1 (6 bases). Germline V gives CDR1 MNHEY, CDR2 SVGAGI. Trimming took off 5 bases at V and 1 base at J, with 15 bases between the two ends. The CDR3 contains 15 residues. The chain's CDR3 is CASSNQAQGSYEQYF. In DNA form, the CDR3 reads TGTGCCAGCAGTAACCAGGCGCAGGGGTCCTACGAGCAGTACTTC.

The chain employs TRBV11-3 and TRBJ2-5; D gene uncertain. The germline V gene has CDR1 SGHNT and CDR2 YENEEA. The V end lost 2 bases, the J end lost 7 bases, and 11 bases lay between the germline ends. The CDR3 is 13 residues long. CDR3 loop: CASSLSPRGTQYF. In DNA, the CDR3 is TGTGCCAGCAGCTTATCTCCGCGCGGGACCCAGTACTTC.

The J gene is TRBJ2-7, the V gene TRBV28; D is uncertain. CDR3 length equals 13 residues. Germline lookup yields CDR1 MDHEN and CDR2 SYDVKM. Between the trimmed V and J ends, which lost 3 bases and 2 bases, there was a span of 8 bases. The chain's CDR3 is CASSFTVPYEQYF. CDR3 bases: TGTGCCAGCAGTTTCACGGTCCCCTACGAGCAGTACTTC.

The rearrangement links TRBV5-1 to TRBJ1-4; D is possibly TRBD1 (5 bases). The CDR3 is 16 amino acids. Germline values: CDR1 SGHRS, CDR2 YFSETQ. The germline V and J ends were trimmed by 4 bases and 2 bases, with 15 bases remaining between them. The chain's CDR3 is CASSPGTDRTNEKLFF. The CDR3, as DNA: TGCGCCAGCAGCCCAGGGACTGATAGGACTAATGAAAAACTGTTTTTT.

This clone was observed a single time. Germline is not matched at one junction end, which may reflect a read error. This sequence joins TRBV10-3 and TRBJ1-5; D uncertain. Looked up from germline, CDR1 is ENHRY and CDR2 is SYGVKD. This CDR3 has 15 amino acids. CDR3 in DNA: TGTGCCACCAGTCTAAACAAGGGAGGCAATCAGCCCCAGCATTTT. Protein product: CATSLNKGGNQPQHF.

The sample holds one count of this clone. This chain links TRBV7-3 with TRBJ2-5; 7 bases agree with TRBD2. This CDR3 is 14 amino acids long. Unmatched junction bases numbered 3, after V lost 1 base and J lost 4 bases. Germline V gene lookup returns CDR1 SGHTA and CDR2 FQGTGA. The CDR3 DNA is TGTGCCAGCAGCTTAATTGGGGGGGGAGAGACCCAGTACTTC. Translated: CASSLIGGGETQYF.

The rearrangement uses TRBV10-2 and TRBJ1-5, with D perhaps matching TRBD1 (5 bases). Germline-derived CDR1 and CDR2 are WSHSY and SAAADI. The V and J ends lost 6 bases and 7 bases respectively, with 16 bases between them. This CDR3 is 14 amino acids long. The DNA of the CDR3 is TGCGCCAGCAGCTTGGAGGGGTCGGGGCAGCCCCAGCATTTT. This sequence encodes CASSLEGSGQPQHF.

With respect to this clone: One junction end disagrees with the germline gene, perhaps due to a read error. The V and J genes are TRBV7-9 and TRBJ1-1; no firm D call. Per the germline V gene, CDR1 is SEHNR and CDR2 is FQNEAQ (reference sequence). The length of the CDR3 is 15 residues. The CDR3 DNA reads TGTGCCAGCAGGTTAGTAGTTCGGAGAAACACTGAAGCTTTCTTT. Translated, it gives CASRLVVRRNTEAFF.

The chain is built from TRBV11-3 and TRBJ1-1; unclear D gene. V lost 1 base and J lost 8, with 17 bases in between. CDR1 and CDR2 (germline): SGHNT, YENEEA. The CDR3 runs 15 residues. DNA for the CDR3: TGTGCCAGCAGCTTAGTTGCCCCGTCTCGGTGCGAAGCTTTCTTT. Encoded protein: CASSLVAPSRCEAFF.

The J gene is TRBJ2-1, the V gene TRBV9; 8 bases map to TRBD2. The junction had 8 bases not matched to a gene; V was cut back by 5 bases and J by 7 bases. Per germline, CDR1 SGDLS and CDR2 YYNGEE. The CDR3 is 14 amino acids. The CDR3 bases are TGTGCCAGCAGTTCCGGGACTAGTTTTAATGAGCAGTTCTTC. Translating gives CASSSGTSFNEQFF.

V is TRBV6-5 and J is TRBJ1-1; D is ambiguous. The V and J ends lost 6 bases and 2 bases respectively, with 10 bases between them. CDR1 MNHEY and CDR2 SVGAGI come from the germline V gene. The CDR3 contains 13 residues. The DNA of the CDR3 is TGTGCCAGCAGCCCGGGATCTAACACTGAAGCTTTCTTT. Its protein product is CASSPGSNTEAFF.

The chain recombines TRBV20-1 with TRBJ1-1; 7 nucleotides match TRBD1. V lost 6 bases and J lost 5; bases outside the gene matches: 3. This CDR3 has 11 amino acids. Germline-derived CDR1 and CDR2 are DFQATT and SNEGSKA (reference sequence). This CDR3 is CSALQGTEAFF. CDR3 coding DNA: TGCAGTGCCCTACAGGGGACTGAAGCTTTCTTT.

CDR3 sequence (DNA): TGCGCCAGCAGCCAAGTGAGGACTAGTCTTTTTCAGTTCTTC. Amino acids: CASSQVRTSLFQFF. This chain uses TRBV4-3 with TRBJ2-1; 7 bases fit TRBD2. CDR1 LGHNA and CDR2 YSLEER come from the germline V gene. The CDR3 totals 14 residues. Unmatched junction bases numbered 10, after V lost 1 base and J lost 13 bases.

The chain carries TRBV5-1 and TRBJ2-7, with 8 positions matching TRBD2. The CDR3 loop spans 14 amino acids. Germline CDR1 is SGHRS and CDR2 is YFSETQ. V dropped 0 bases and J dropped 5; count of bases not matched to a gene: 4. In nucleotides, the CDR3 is TGCGCCAGCAGCTTGGAGCGGGGGCGCGACGAGCAGTACTTC. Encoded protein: CASSLERGRDEQYF.

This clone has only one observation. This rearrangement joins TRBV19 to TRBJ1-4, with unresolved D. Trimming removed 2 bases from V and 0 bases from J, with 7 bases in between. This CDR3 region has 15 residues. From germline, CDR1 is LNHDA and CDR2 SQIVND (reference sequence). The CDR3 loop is CASSIYRATNEKLFF. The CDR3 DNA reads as TGTGCCAGTAGTATATACAGAGCAACTAATGAAAAACTGTTTTTT.

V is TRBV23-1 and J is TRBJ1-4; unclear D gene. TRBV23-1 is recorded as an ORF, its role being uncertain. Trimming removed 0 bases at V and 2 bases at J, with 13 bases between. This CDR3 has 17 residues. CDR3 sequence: CASSQSRSGWTNEKLFF. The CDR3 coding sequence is TGCGCCAGCAGTCAATCGAGATCGGGGTGGACTAATGAAAAACTGTTTTTT.

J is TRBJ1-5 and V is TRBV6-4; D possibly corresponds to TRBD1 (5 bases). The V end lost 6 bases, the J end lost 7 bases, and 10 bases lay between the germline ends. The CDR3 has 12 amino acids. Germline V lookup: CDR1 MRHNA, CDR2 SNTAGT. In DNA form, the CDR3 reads TGTGCCAGCAGGGCAGGGCAACAGCCCCAGCATTTT. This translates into CASRAGQQPQHF.

In nucleotides, the CDR3 is TGTGCCAGCAGCTCGGGATTCTACAATGAGCAGTTCTTC. Its protein product is CASSSGFYNEQFF. The chain couples TRBV7-2 to TRBJ2-1; a weak D match, TRBD2 (5 bases). The CDR3 runs to 13 residues. Per the germline V gene, CDR1 is SGHTA and CDR2 is FQGNSA. Trimming pared 4 bases from V and 3 bases from J, leaving 7 bases between. Based on the CDR3 plus reference TRBV7-2 and TRBJ2-1, the full variable domain is GAGVSQSPSNKVTEKGKDVELRCDPISGHTALYWYRQSLGQGLEFLIYFQGNSAPDKSGLPSDRFSAERTGGSVSTLTIQRTQQEDSAVYLCASSSGFYNEQFFGPGTRLTVL.

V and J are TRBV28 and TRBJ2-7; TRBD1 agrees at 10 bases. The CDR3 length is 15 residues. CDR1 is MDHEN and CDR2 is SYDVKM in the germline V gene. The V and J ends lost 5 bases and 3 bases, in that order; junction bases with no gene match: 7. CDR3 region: CASSDGTGEVYEQYF. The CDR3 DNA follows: TGTGCCAGCAGTGACGGGACAGGGGAGGTCTACGAGCAGTACTTC.

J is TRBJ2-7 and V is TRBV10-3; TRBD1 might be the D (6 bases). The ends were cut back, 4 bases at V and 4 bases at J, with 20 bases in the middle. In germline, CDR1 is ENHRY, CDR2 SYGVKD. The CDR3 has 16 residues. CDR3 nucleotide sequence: TGTGCCATCAGTGTATCCGAAAACAGGGTCTCGTACGAGCAGTACTTC. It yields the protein CAISVSENRVSYEQYF.

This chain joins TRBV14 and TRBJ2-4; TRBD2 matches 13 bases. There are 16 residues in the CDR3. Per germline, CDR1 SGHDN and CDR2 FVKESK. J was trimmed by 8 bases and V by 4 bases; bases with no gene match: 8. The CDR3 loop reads CASSPTSGGIFDIQYF. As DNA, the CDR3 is TGTGCCAGCAGCCCGACTAGCGGGGGGATATTTGACATTCAGTACTTC.

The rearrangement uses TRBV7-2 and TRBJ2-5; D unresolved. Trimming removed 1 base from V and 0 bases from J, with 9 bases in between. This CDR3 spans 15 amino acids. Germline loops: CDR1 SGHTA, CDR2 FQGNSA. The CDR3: CASSLDNINQETQYF. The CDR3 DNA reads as TGTGCCAGCAGCTTAGACAACATTAACCAAGAGACCCAGTACTTC.